This TCR beta chain originates from a study of T-cell memory formation after mild COVID-19. Study-level findings and limits: For second-wave clones that peaked at day 37, SARS-CoV-2 specificity went unverified. Cross-reactive memory apparently joined, as some responding clones appeared in pre-infection memory.

Between the trimmed V and J ends, which lost 5 bases and 8 bases, there was a span of 15 bases. CDR3 length: 13 residues. The V gene's germline CDR1 is SEHNR and CDR2 FQNEAQ (reference sequence). Regarding this clonotype: Its antigen is currently unknown.

TCRdb redid the calling of the 5' RACE reads with MiXCR, one entry per CDR3 protein. Seen here are under 250,000 distinct CDR3 sequences, approximately 15% observed once, and the top ten hold around 2%. This sequence was found in an adult woman who had mild COVID-19 (a few samples of this study predate the infection). Cell type and time point are not known. Sequenced sample: PBMCs or a T cell subset sorted from them (not recorded which). The chain links TRBV7-9 to TRBJ1-2; D unresolved. The CDR3 DNA reads as TGTGCCAGCAGCCCCCTCTCGGTGAGGGGCTACACCTTC. Translating it yields CASSPLSVRGYTF.